The entry below gives a single T cell receptor (beta chain) sequence along with its context. A junction end diverges from the germline sequence, so it may reflect a read error. Germline-derived CDR1 and CDR2 are SGHVS and FNYEAQ. The CDR3 extends over 15 amino acids. This sample is part of a study of identical twins. Template switching added a universal primer binding site, and final cDNA carried unique molecular identifiers. Using its own MiXCR run on the 5' RACE reads, TCRdb lists one record per CDR3 protein. The table lists 1.5 million to 2 million distinct CDR3 sequences, 32% of them singletons. This TCR was recovered from a newborn girl in good health. V usage is TRBV7-6 and J usage is TRBJ2-1; 7 bases line up with TRBD1. The DNA end lines up better with TRBJ2-7; the J call may be wrong. Specimen: cord blood. CDR3 sequence: CVSSSRQGSYNEQYF. CDR3 bases: TGTGTCAGCAGCTCTAGACAGGGATCATACAATGAGCAGTACTTC.